Each of the 31 T cell receptor beta chains below was sequenced from the same sample in a study of T cell responses to AZD1222 COVID-19 vaccine. Clones were read by immunoSEQ multiplex PCR, and TCRdb kept only the in-frame ones, dropping some. The profile shows about 120,000 clones, 70% to 90% of them singletons. The sample in question was peripheral blood, obtained on day 0 of AZD1222 vaccination. These receptors came from an adult in good health.

This chain uses TRBV5-1 with TRBJ2-7; D call uncertain. The V end was cut by 0 bases, the J end by 7 bases, with 5 bases between. Germline values: CDR1 SGHRS, CDR2 YFSETQ. This CDR3 is 11 amino acids long. This CDR3 reads CASSLEAEQYF. DNA of the CDR3: TGCGCCAGCAGCTTGGAGGCTGAGCAGTACTTC.

The chain is built from TRBV12-3 or TRBV12-4 and TRBJ1-1; D is perhaps TRBD1 (5 bases). This CDR3 has 13 amino acids. Trimming removed 6 bases at V and 3 bases at J, with 11 bases between. CDR3 DNA sequence: TGTGCCAGCAGGCGGGGGGTATACACTGAAGCTTTCTTT. Its translation is CASRRGVYTEAFF.

A single count supports this clone. Other DNA sequences in this specimen translate into the identical CDR3. The V and J genes are TRBV3-1 (or the pseudogene TRBV3-2) and TRBJ2-2; D ambiguous. Trimming took off 1 base at V and 8 bases at J, with 2 bases between the two ends. The CDR3 extends over 11 amino acids. Germline-derived CDR1 and CDR2 are LGHDT and YNNKEL (reference sequence). CDR3 amino acids: CASSQGGELFF. The DNA for the CDR3 is TGTGCCAGCAGCCAAGGGGGGGAGCTGTTTTTT.

J is TRBJ1-4 and V is TRBV6-5; D is perhaps TRBD1 (5 bases). Trimming stripped 5 bases from V and 4 bases from J, with 11 bases between. The CDR3 has 14 residues. Germline loops: CDR1 MNHEY, CDR2 SVGAGI. This chain's CDR3 is CASSRQFINEKLFF. CDR3 coding DNA: TGTGCCAGCAGTCGACAGTTTATTAATGAAAAACTGTTTTTT.

The J gene is TRBJ2-7, the V gene TRBV19; D is possibly TRBD1 (6 bases). The CDR3 length is 14 residues. Germline CDR1 reads LNHDA; CDR2 reads SQIVND (reference sequence). V was shortened by 8 bases and J by 4 bases, with 18 bases between the two germline ends. The DNA for the CDR3 is TGTGCCAGTTCAAACCGGGACACGGGGTACGAGCAGTACTTC. Translated, it gives CASSNRDTGYEQYF.

The chain carries TRBV18 and TRBJ1-4; D is undetermined. V lost 2 bases, J lost 1 base, and 14 bases lay in between. The CDR3 length is 17 residues. Looked up from germline, CDR1 is KGHSH and CDR2 is LQKENI. The CDR3 is CASSPSGSTVTNEKLFF. The CDR3 DNA is TGTGCCAGCTCACCATCGGGGTCGACCGTAACTAATGAAAAACTGTTTTTT.

The chain joins TRBV6-5 to TRBJ1-4; maybe TRBD1 (6 bases). The germline CDR1 and CDR2 sequences are MNHEY and SVGAGI. Trimming shortened V by 7 bases and J by 5 bases, and 14 bases separated the two germline ends. The CDR3 contains 14 residues. This CDR3 reads CASKGGGGNEKLFF. In DNA form, the CDR3 reads TGTGCCAGCAAAGGGGGGGGAGGGAATGAAAAACTGTTTTTT.

The V and J genes are TRBV6-6 and TRBJ1-1; 8 bases align to TRBD1. Germline V CDR1 and CDR2: MNHNY, SVGAGI (reference sequence). Trimming removed 3 bases from V and 10 bases from J; junction bases left unmatched: 4. CDR3 length: 12 amino acids. The CDR3: CASSYVGQGAFF. The CDR3, as DNA: TGTGCCAGCAGTTATGTCGGACAGGGAGCTTTCTTT.

This sequence joins TRBV10-3 and TRBJ2-1, with a tentative D call TRBD1 (6 bases). Germline CDR1 reads ENHRY; CDR2 reads SYGVKD. The germline V and J ends were trimmed by 7 bases and 4 bases, with 11 bases remaining between them. The CDR3 contains 13 residues. CDR3 amino acids: CAITEDSYNEQFF. For the CDR3, the DNA is TGTGCCATCACCGAGGACAGTTACAATGAGCAGTTCTTC.

The chain has TRBV3-1 (or the pseudogene TRBV3-2) and TRBJ1-2, with D possibly being TRBD1 (5 bases). V was pared by 3 bases and J by 4 bases, with 12 bases between. The germline V gene encodes CDR1 LGHDT and CDR2 YNNKEL (reference sequence). This CDR3 is 14 amino acids long. CDR3 loop: CASSHQGRFYGYTF. The DNA of the CDR3 is TGTGCCAGCAGCCATCAGGGTCGGTTCTATGGCTACACCTTC.

The chain combines TRBV6-5 with TRBJ1-2; 7 bases map to TRBD1. This CDR3 is 15 amino acids long. Trimming removed 0 bases from V and 1 base from J; junction bases left unmatched: 2. Looked up from germline, CDR1 is MNHEY and CDR2 is SVGAGI. This CDR3 reads CASSYSRDSNYGYTF. CDR3 in DNA: TGTGCCAGCAGTTACTCGCGGGACAGTAACTATGGCTACACCTTC.

In regard to this clone: Other DNA sequences in this sample translate to the same CDR3. The V and J genes are TRBV29-1 and TRBJ1-5; 7 nucleotides align to TRBD1. The CDR3 spans 12 residues. Germline trimming cut 4 bases from V and 4 bases from J; bases unmatched to any gene: 1. Germline lookup yields CDR1 SQVTM and CDR2 ANQGSEA. The CDR3 nucleotides are TGCAGCGTTGCACAGGGGAATCAGCCCCAGCATTTT. Translating gives CSVAQGNQPQHF.

The gene calls are TRBV6-5 and TRBJ1-5, with a tentative D call TRBD1 (6 bases). There are 15 residues in the CDR3. With 0 bases removed from V and 7 bases from J, the gap between germline ends came to 13 bases. Germline CDR1 and CDR2: MNHEY and SVGAGI. CDR3 sequence: CASSYSGGPGQPQHF. The CDR3 DNA reads as TGTGCCAGCAGTTACTCGGGGGGGCCTGGGCAGCCCCAGCATTTT.

The chain links TRBV19 to TRBJ2-5; 7 bases agree with TRBD2. Germline V lookup: CDR1 LNHDA, CDR2 SQIVND (reference sequence). CDR3 length equals 16 residues. J gave up 2 bases and V 5 bases, and 11 bases lay outside the gene matches. CDR3 residues: CASSSQRVAGQETQYF. Here the CDR3 DNA reads TGTGCCAGTAGTTCCCAAAGGGTAGCGGGTCAAGAGACCCAGTACTTC.

The chain employs TRBV2 and TRBJ1-1; 7 bases fit TRBD1. Trimming removed 4 bases from V and 1 base from J; junction bases left unmatched: 6. The CDR3 sequence is 15 residues long. Germline V lookup: CDR1 SNHLY, CDR2 FYNNEI. The CDR3 nucleotides read TGTGCCAGCAGTGGCTCCAGGGGGACGAACACTGAAGCTTTCTTT. This translates into CASSGSRGTNTEAFF.

The chain carries TRBV5-1 and TRBJ2-3, with 9 nucleotides matching TRBD2. The CDR3 extends over 16 amino acids. V trimming: 4 bases; J trimming: 3 bases; junction bases outside the gene matches: 9. Germline V CDR1 and CDR2: SGHRS, YFSETQ. The CDR3 loop is CASSRQSGLATDTQYF. The CDR3 DNA follows: TGCGCCAGCAGCCGCCAATCAGGACTAGCGACAGATACGCAGTATTTT.

This clone was seen a handful of times. The rearrangement uses TRBV6-5 and TRBJ1-5, with D tentatively TRBD1 (6 bases). The CDR3 contains 15 residues. Per germline, CDR1 MNHEY and CDR2 SVGAGI. V lost 6 bases, J lost 6 bases, and 18 bases lay in between. The CDR3 reads CASRDTGIDSQPQHF. In DNA form, the CDR3 reads TGTGCCAGCAGGGATACAGGGATCGATTCTCAGCCCCAGCATTTT.

The rearrangement links TRBV9 to TRBJ2-6; D is perhaps TRBD2 (6 bases). Between the trimmed V and J ends, which lost 0 bases and 0 bases, there was a span of 16 bases. The CDR3 loop spans 19 amino acids. Germline V gene sequence: CDR1 SGDLS, CDR2 YYNGEE. DNA for the CDR3: TGTGCCAGCAGCGTAGTGGGGACGGGGGTTTACTCTGGGGCCAACGTCCTGACTTTC. It translates to CASSVVGTGVYSGANVLTF.

J is TRBJ1-1 and V is TRBV7-8; D is unclear. Germline V gives CDR1 SGHVS, CDR2 FQNEAQ. The CDR3 is 15 residues long. V lost 0 bases and J 3 bases, leaving 11 bases between the germline ends. The CDR3 spells CASSLATRGYTEAFF. CDR3 DNA: TGTGCCAGCAGCTTAGCGACCCGAGGGTACACTGAAGCTTTCTTT.

The table lists this clone with a few counts. The rearrangement links TRBV7-8 to TRBJ1-2; TRBD1 agrees at 7 bases. Germline V gene data show CDR1 as SGHVS and CDR2 as FQNEAQ. CDR3 size: 15 residues. V was clipped by 5 bases and J by 9 bases; unmatched bases: 15. CDR3 amino acids: CASSEETGTAFSYTF. CDR3 nucleotide sequence: TGTGCCAGCAGCGAGGAAACGGGGACAGCCTTCAGCTACACCTTC.

The chain uses TRBV13 and TRBJ1-6; D perhaps matches TRBD1 (5 bases). The CDR3 extends over 15 amino acids. Germline V gene data show CDR1 as PRHDT and CDR2 as FYEKMQ (reference sequence). Deletions cut 5 bases from V and 3 bases from J, with 11 bases between. CDR3 DNA sequence: TGTGCCAGCAGCCTGCAGGGAGGCTATAATTCACCCCTCCACTTT. Protein: CASSLQGGYNSPLHF. The full variable domain, in which reference TRBV13 and TRBJ1-6 provide the parts outside the CDR3, is AAGVIQSPRHLIKEKRETATLKCYPIPRHDTVYWYQQGPGQDPQFLISFYEKMQSDKGSIPDRFSAQQFSDYHSELNMSSLELGDSALYFCASSLQGGYNSPLHFGNGTRLTVT.

The gene calls are TRBV6-1 and TRBJ2-7; unclear D gene. Trimming removed 0 bases from V and 0 bases from J, with 9 bases in between. This CDR3 contains 15 residues. The germline V gene encodes CDR1 MNHNS and CDR2 SASEGT. The CDR3 DNA reads as TGTGCCAGCAGTGAAGCCCCGGCCAGCTCCTACGAGCAGTACTTC. As protein: CASSEAPASSYEQYF.

The J gene is TRBJ1-2, the V gene TRBV19, with D perhaps matching TRBD1 (6 bases). V was cut by 3 bases and J by 8 bases, with 19 bases left in between. Germline CDR1 and CDR2: LNHDA and SQIVND (reference sequence). The CDR3 is 15 amino acids. The CDR3 DNA sequence: TGTGCCAGTAGTATGTATAGGGGGACCTCTATGGGCTACACCTTC. Amino acids: CASSMYRGTSMGYTF. The full variable domain, with the rest looked up from reference TRBV19 and TRBJ1-2, is DGGITQSPKYLFRKEGQNVTLSCEQNLNHDAMYWYRQDPGQGLRLIYYSQIVNDFQKGDIAEGYSVSREKKESFPLTVTSAQKNPTAFYLCASSMYRGTSMGYTFGSGTRLTVV.

The chain couples TRBV18 to TRBJ2-3; D gene unclear. The CDR3 contains 14 residues. Looked up from germline, CDR1 is KGHSH and CDR2 is LQKENI. Trimming cost V 4 bases and J 2 bases, with 10 bases left between them. Written as DNA, the CDR3 is TGTGCCAGCTCACGGAGCAGTTACACAGATACGCAGTATTTT. Its translation: CASSRSSYTDTQYF. The variable domain in full, with the rest retrieved from reference TRBV18 and TRBJ2-3, is NAGVMQNPRHLVRRRGQEARLRCSPMKGHSHVYWYRQLPEEGLKFMVYLQKENIIDESGMPKERFSAEFPKEGPSILRIQQVVRGDSAAYFCASSRSSYTDTQYFGPGTRLTVL.

The chain joins TRBV9 to TRBJ2-3; 10 nucleotides line up with TRBD2. The CDR3 contains 17 residues. CDR1 and CDR2 (germline): SGDLS, YYNGEE. V lost 0 bases to trimming and J lost 3 bases; unmatched junction nucleotides: 7. The CDR3 is CASSVDPSGGVTDTQYF. In DNA, the CDR3 is TGTGCCAGCAGCGTAGACCCCAGCGGGGGGGTAACAGATACGCAGTATTTT.

The chain employs TRBV5-6 and TRBJ2-7; 12 bases map to TRBD1. The CDR3 runs 14 residues. V gave up 4 bases and J gave up 6 bases; unmatched junction bases: 5. Germline V gives CDR1 SGHDT, CDR2 YYEEEE. This CDR3 is CASSPGTGGFEQYF. The CDR3 nucleotides are TGTGCCAGCAGCCCCGGGACAGGGGGCTTCGAGCAGTACTTC.

V and J are TRBV24-1 and TRBJ2-1; TRBD2 matches at 8 bases. The CDR3 has 16 amino acids. The ends lost 3 bases at V and 0 bases at J; junction bases unmatched: 3. Germline loops: CDR1 KGHDR, CDR2 SFDVKD. The CDR3 region has the DNA TGTGCCACCAGTGATCTACTAGCGGTCTCCTACAATGAGCAGTTCTTC. It translates to CATSDLLAVSYNEQFF.

This chain links TRBV3-1 (or the pseudogene TRBV3-2) with TRBJ1-5; 9 bases line up with TRBD1. This CDR3 contains 14 residues. Germline V gene lookup returns CDR1 LGHDT and CDR2 YNNKEL (reference sequence). The trim removed 4 bases at V and 6 bases at J, leaving 4 bases unmatched. The CDR3 DNA follows: TGTGCCAGCAGCCTCGGGACAGGGATTCAGCCCCAGCATTTT. This encodes CASSLGTGIQPQHF.

The chain links TRBV7-2 to TRBJ2-1, with 7 bases that match TRBD2. Trimming removed 1 base from V and 9 bases from J; junction bases left unmatched: 9. There are 15 residues in the CDR3. Germline CDR1 is SGHTA and CDR2 is FQGNSA. This CDR3 reads CASSLGGGTTSEQFF. CDR3 sequence (DNA): TGTGCCAGCAGCTTAGGCGGGGGAACGACGAGTGAGCAGTTCTTC.

V usage is TRBV6-6 and J usage is TRBJ1-1; 9 nucleotides match TRBD1. CDR1 and CDR2 from the germline V gene are MNHNY and SVGAGI (reference sequence). V lost 7 bases to trimming and J lost 5 bases; unmatched junction nucleotides: 11. The CDR3 extends over 15 amino acids. CDR3 nucleotides: TGTGCCAGCACCGTGCCAGGGACAGGGAGGACTGAAGCTTTCTTT. This gives the protein CASTVPGTGRTEAFF.

V usage is TRBV12-5 and J usage is TRBJ2-3, with TRBD2 matching over 11 bases. V was clipped by 1 base and J by 0 bases; unmatched bases: 9. The CDR3 extends over 19 amino acids. Germline lookup yields CDR1 LGHNT and CDR2 FRNRAP. The DNA for the CDR3 is TGTGCTAGTGGTTTGGCTGAGAAGACTAGCGGGGAGAGCACAGATACGCAGTATTTT. Translating gives CASGLAEKTSGESTDTQYF.